Each of the 21 T cell receptor beta chains below was sequenced from the same sample in a study of blood T cell repertoires in COVID-19. The repertoire was sequenced with immunoSEQ multiplex PCR; TCRdb's copy has only in-frame clones and lacks some. In the table there are about 440,000 clones, about nine tenths of which are singletons. The source material was PBMCs or T cells enriched from blood (not recorded which). These receptor sequences come from a man aged 18-30 years who had recovered from COVID-19.

V is TRBV7-2 and J is TRBJ2-1; 8 bases map to TRBD2. The CDR3 covers 15 residues. Trimming removed 0 bases from V and 10 bases from J; junction bases left unmatched: 8. In germline, CDR1 is SGHTA, CDR2 FQGNSA. As DNA, the CDR3 is TGTGCCAGCAGCTTAGCTGGCGGGAGGAGGCAAGAGCAGTTCTTC. Its protein is CASSLAGGRRQEQFF.

CDR3: CASSPRGTGQSSYEQYF. CDR3 sequence (DNA): TGCGCCAGCAGTCCCCGAGGAACGGGACAGAGCTCCTACGAGCAGTACTTC. V is TRBV5-1 and J is TRBJ2-7; 7 positions agree with TRBD1. This CDR3 spans 17 amino acids. Germline V gene data show CDR1 as SGHRS and CDR2 as YFSETQ. The V segment lost 5 bases and the J segment 0 bases; nucleotides outside the gene matches: 14. Together with reference TRBV5-1 and TRBJ2-7, the CDR3 gives the full variable domain: KAGVTQTPRYLIKTRGQQVTLSCSPISGHRSVSWYQQTPGQGLQFLFEYFSETQRNKGNFPGRFSGRQFSNSRSEMNVSTLELGDSALYLCASSPRGTGQSSYEQYFGPGTRLTVT.

The chain joins TRBV7-9 to TRBJ1-3, with D perhaps TRBD1 (5 bases). Trimming pared 5 bases from V and 0 bases from J, leaving 11 bases between. Germline values: CDR1 SEHNR, CDR2 FQNEAQ (reference sequence). This CDR3 has 15 residues. The CDR3 is CASSTDKSSGNTIYF. CDR3 DNA sequence: TGTGCCAGCAGCACGGACAAGAGCTCTGGAAACACCATATATTTT.

The chain links TRBV19 to TRBJ2-1; D is possibly TRBD2 (5 bases). Germline V gene data show CDR1 as LNHDA and CDR2 as SQIVND (reference sequence). The CDR3 runs to 16 residues. V was trimmed by 5 bases and J by 4 bases, leaving 18 bases between them. In nucleotides, the CDR3 is TGTGCCAGTAGTGGCCTTTTTGCGGGTCATTACAATGAGCAGTTCTTC. Translated, it gives CASSGLFAGHYNEQFF.

This clone has more than one count but fewer than ten. The chain links TRBV6-5 to TRBJ1-1; D possibly corresponds to TRBD1 (6 bases). CDR1 MNHEY and CDR2 SVGAGI come from the germline V gene. The germline V and J ends were trimmed by 6 bases and 10 bases, with 18 bases remaining between them. The CDR3 spans 13 residues. CDR3 region: CASRKRDTGAAFF. DNA of the CDR3: TGTGCCAGCAGGAAACGGGACACCGGTGCAGCTTTCTTT.

The CDR3 loop is CASGRLAAEGNEQYF. CDR3 in DNA: TGTGCCAGTGGACGACTAGCGGCAGAGGGTAACGAGCAGTACTTC. The chain couples TRBV19 to TRBJ2-7; TRBD2 agrees at 9 bases. The V gene end was trimmed by 8 bases and the J gene end by 5 bases; junction bases not matched to a gene: 13. CDR3 size: 15 residues. Germline CDR1 is LNHDA and CDR2 is SQIVND (reference sequence).

V gene TRBV19 combines with J gene TRBJ1-2; no clear D. With 5 bases removed from V and 4 bases from J, the gap between germline ends came to 17 bases. The CDR3 extends over 15 amino acids. Germline V CDR1 and CDR2: LNHDA, SQIVND (reference sequence). The CDR3 sequence is CASSSHRGSPYGYTF. CDR3 coding DNA: TGTGCCAGTAGTTCTCATCGGGGATCTCCCTATGGCTACACCTTC. The variable domain in full, with the rest retrieved from reference TRBV19 and TRBJ1-2, is DGGITQSPKYLFRKEGQNVTLSCEQNLNHDAMYWYRQDPGQGLRLIYYSQIVNDFQKGDIAEGYSVSREKKESFPLTVTSAQKNPTAFYLCASSSHRGSPYGYTFGSGTRLTVV.

The rearrangement joins TRBV14 to TRBJ1-5; 9 nucleotides agree with TRBD1. V shed 4 bases and J 4 bases; nucleotides not matched to a gene: 2. The CDR3 length is 14 residues. From germline, CDR1 is SGHDN and CDR2 FVKESK. CDR3 region: CASSLGTGNQPQHF. In DNA, the CDR3 is TGTGCCAGCAGCCTCGGGACAGGGAATCAGCCCCAGCATTTT.

The chain links TRBV23-1 to TRBJ1-2; the D is unclear. TRBV23-1 is sorted into the ORF group, with uncertain function. Trimming removed 5 bases from V and 3 bases from J, with 16 bases in between. CDR3 length: 15 residues. The CDR3 sequence is CASSSTLTRDYGYTF. CDR3 sequence (DNA): TGCGCCAGCAGTTCGACCTTGACAAGAGACTATGGCTACACCTTC.

CDR3 nucleotides: TGTGCCAGCTCACCATCGGGGCAGGGAGGTAGCAATCAGCCCCAGCATTTT. Its protein product is CASSPSGQGGSNQPQHF. The chain joins TRBV18 to TRBJ1-5; maybe TRBD1 (5 bases). V lost 2 bases and J lost 0, with 14 bases in between. The CDR3 covers 17 residues. Germline V gene lookup returns CDR1 KGHSH and CDR2 LQKENI.

The count of this clone is one. The chain carries TRBV18 and TRBJ2-3; D uncertain. The CDR3 sequence is 15 residues long. V was trimmed by 3 bases and J by 2 bases, leaving 12 bases between them. Per the germline V gene, CDR1 is KGHSH and CDR2 is LQKENI. The CDR3 region is CASSPLATYTDTQYF. As DNA, the CDR3 is TGTGCCAGCTCACCTTTGGCGACTTACACAGATACGCAGTATTTT. The full variable domain, in which reference TRBV18 and TRBJ2-3 provide the parts outside the CDR3, is NAGVMQNPRHLVRRRGQEARLRCSPMKGHSHVYWYRQLPEEGLKFMVYLQKENIIDESGMPKERFSAEFPKEGPSILRIQQVVRGDSAAYFCASSPLATYTDTQYFGPGTRLTVL.

This sequence joins TRBV6-6 and TRBJ2-7, with 8 positions matching TRBD1. This CDR3 has 15 residues. The germline CDR1 and CDR2 sequences are MNHNY and SVGAGI (reference sequence). J was trimmed by 4 bases and V by 0 bases; bases with no gene match: 5. CDR3 DNA: TGTGCCAGCAGTTACTCGTCTCAGGGGGCTTACGAGCAGTACTTC. This encodes CASSYSSQGAYEQYF.

The genes are TRBV4-2 and TRBJ1-1; 7 positions match TRBD1. The CDR3 loop spans 14 amino acids. With 0 bases clipped from V and 7 bases from J, the junction kept 5 bases outside the gene matches. The germline CDR1 and CDR2 sequences are LGHNA and YNFKEQ. CDR3 residues: CASSQDLRDSEAFF. The CDR3 bases are TGTGCCAGCAGCCAAGATTTACGGGACAGTGAAGCTTTCTTT.

The V gene is TRBV28, the J gene TRBJ1-1, with TRBD1 matching 10 bases. Unmatched junction bases numbered 11, after V lost 6 bases and J lost 10 bases. Germline V lookup: CDR1 MDHEN, CDR2 SYDVKM. The CDR3 is 14 amino acids. This chain's CDR3 is CASRTSTGGAGAFF. In DNA, the CDR3 is TGTGCCAGCAGGACGTCGACAGGGGGCGCAGGAGCTTTCTTT.

The CDR3 bases are TGTGCCAGCAGCCTCGACGAACAGGGTAACGAAAAACTGTTTTTT. It translates to CASSLDEQGNEKLFF. The chain carries TRBV7-9 and TRBJ1-4, with D possibly being TRBD1 (6 bases). Germline V gives CDR1 SEHNR, CDR2 FQNEAQ (reference sequence). V was pared by 5 bases and J by 8 bases, with 18 bases between. This CDR3 is 15 amino acids long.

This chain links TRBV3-1 (or the pseudogene TRBV3-2) with TRBJ1-3; D possibly corresponds to TRBD1 (6 bases). V was clipped by 3 bases and J by 3 bases, with 9 bases between them. Germline V gene data show CDR1 as LGHDT and CDR2 as YNNKEL (reference sequence). CDR3 length: 14 residues. CDR3 in DNA: TGTGCCAGCAGCCATAGGGGGATTGGAAACACCATATATTTT. Its protein is CASSHRGIGNTIYF.

CDR3 amino acids: CASSPTGGRVGQETQYF. The CDR3 DNA reads as TGTGCCAGCAGCCCTACGGGAGGGAGAGTGGGCCAAGAGACCCAGTACTTC. V and J are TRBV7-6 and TRBJ2-5; 8 bases align to TRBD2. The CDR3 is 17 amino acids. Germline assignment: CDR1 SGHVS and CDR2 FNYEAQ. The J segment lost 1 base and the V segment lost 5 bases, leaving 12 bases of the junction unmatched.

This rearrangement joins TRBV10-3 to TRBJ2-1; 9 nucleotides match TRBD1. This CDR3 has 15 amino acids. Germline V gene data show CDR1 as ENHRY and CDR2 as SYGVKD. After removal of 6 bases from V and 9 bases from J, the junction contained 12 bases not matched to a gene. CDR3 in DNA: TGTGCCATCAGACCGGACAGGGGAATCGGCGGTGAGCAGTTCTTC. Translated: CAIRPDRGIGGEQFF.

The chain is built from TRBV3-1 (or the pseudogene TRBV3-2) and TRBJ2-7; TRBD2 aligns across 13 bases. Germline V CDR1 and CDR2: LGHDT, YNNKEL (reference sequence). With 4 bases clipped from V and 9 bases from J, the junction kept 9 bases outside the gene matches. This CDR3 region has 15 residues. The DNA of the CDR3 is TGTGCCAGCAGCCCCAAGGGGACTAGCGGGACGGGGCAGTACTTC. This translates into CASSPKGTSGTGQYF.

The chain combines TRBV19 with TRBJ1-2, with 7 nucleotides matching TRBD1. Per germline, CDR1 LNHDA and CDR2 SQIVND (reference sequence). The CDR3 covers 14 residues. The J segment lost 5 bases and the V segment lost 7 bases, leaving 10 bases of the junction unmatched. This CDR3 reads CASTAGGHGYGYTF. CDR3 bases: TGTGCCAGTACGGCAGGGGGGCATGGATATGGCTACACCTTC.

The CDR3 nucleotides read TGTGCCAGCAGCTTAGCCTCGGGACAGGCGACAAATTCACCCCTCCACTTT. Amino acid sequence: CASSLASGQATNSPLHF. The rearrangement uses TRBV7-9 and TRBJ1-6, with 8 bases that match TRBD1. The CDR3 covers 17 residues. The germline CDR1 and CDR2 sequences are SEHNR and FQNEAQ (reference sequence). The ends lost 0 bases at V and 7 bases at J; junction bases unmatched: 8.